This passage covers 32 T cell receptor beta chains from one sample sequenced in a study of blood T cell repertoires in COVID-19. TCRdb's table, derived via immunoSEQ multiplex PCR, lists solely in-frame clones and lacks some. The table includes 30,000 to 40,000 clones, 90% detected once. Sequencing was done on a sample of peripheral blood. The receptors shown here come from a man in his fifties or sixties with active or convalescent COVID-19.

V and J are TRBV30 and TRBJ2-2; TRBD2 might be the D (6 bases). The CDR3 totals 13 residues. The germline V gene encodes CDR1 GTSNPN and CDR2 SVGIG (reference sequence). V was cut by 8 bases and J by 4 bases, with 14 bases left in between. The CDR3 DNA follows: TGTGCCCGGGGGACCGCAGGCACCGGGGAGCTGTTTTTT. Translation: CARGTAGTGELFF.

The chain couples TRBV6-5 to TRBJ2-7, with 7 bases that match TRBD2. This CDR3 spans 12 amino acids. Per the germline V gene, CDR1 is MNHEY and CDR2 is SVGAGI. The V and J ends lost 6 bases and 13 bases, in that order; junction bases with no gene match: 12. CDR3 in amino acids: CASRLRGGEGYF. The CDR3 DNA reads TGTGCCAGCAGATTAAGGGGTGGGGAGGGTTACTTC.

The V and J genes are TRBV7-9 and TRBJ1-2, with 9 nucleotides matching TRBD1. This CDR3 is 13 amino acids long. With 5 bases clipped from V and 8 bases from J, the junction kept 6 bases outside the gene matches. CDR1 and CDR2 from the germline V gene are SEHNR and FQNEAQ (reference sequence). DNA of the CDR3: TGTGCCAGCAGCGCCCGGACAGGGGTCGGCTACACCTTC. The encoded protein is CASSARTGVGYTF.

The chain recombines TRBV16 with TRBJ1-3, with TRBD1 matching over 9 bases. The CDR3 has 16 amino acids. The V segment lost 5 bases and the J segment 0 bases; nucleotides outside the gene matches: 5. Germline V gene data show CDR1 as KGHSY and CDR2 as FQNENV. CDR3 bases: TGTGCCAGCAGCACCGGACAGGGGCGCTCTGGAAACACCATATATTTT. It is translated as CASSTGQGRSGNTIYF.

The gene calls are TRBV9 and TRBJ1-5; 9 bases are shared with TRBD1. The CDR3 covers 14 residues. Germline lookup yields CDR1 SGDLS and CDR2 YYNGEE. V shed 4 bases and J 7 bases; nucleotides not matched to a gene: 6. CDR3 sequence (DNA): TGTGCCAGCAGCTTAACAGGGGGCGACCAGCCCCAGCATTTT. Residues: CASSLTGGDQPQHF.

On this clone: One end of the junction varies from germline; a read error may be responsible. The chain recombines TRBV19 with TRBJ2-2; D remains ambiguous. CDR3 size: 12 residues. The germline CDR1 and CDR2 sequences are LNHDA and SQIVND (reference sequence). CDR3 in amino acids: CASRLVASPLIF. In nucleotides, the CDR3 is TGTGCCAGTAGGCTAGTGGCCTCACCACTCATTTTT.

The rearrangement links TRBV6-1 to TRBJ2-3, with 8 bases that match TRBD2. This CDR3 comprises 16 residues. With 0 bases clipped from V and 6 bases from J, the junction kept 8 bases outside the gene matches. The V gene's germline CDR1 is MNHNS and CDR2 SASEGT. The CDR3 protein is CASSEARGATWDTQYF. DNA of the CDR3: TGTGCCAGCAGTGAAGCGCGGGGGGCCACCTGGGATACGCAGTATTTT.

V is TRBV19 and J is TRBJ2-1, with D tentatively TRBD1 or TRBD2 (6 bases each). The ends were cut back, 5 bases at V and 0 bases at J, with 17 bases in the middle. The CDR3 has 17 residues. CDR1 and CDR2 (germline): LNHDA, SQIVND (reference sequence). CDR3 sequence: CASSVGGTFTSYNEQFF. CDR3 coding DNA: TGTGCCAGTAGTGTAGGGGGGACATTCACCTCCTACAATGAGCAGTTCTTC.

J is TRBJ2-1 and V is TRBV11-3, with 7 bases aligning to TRBD2. The CDR3 is 13 amino acids. J gave up 3 bases and V 4 bases, and 0 bases lay outside the gene matches. Germline CDR1 reads SGHNT; CDR2 reads YENEEA. CDR3 sequence reads: CASSWTSYNEQFF. DNA of the CDR3: TGTGCCAGCAGCTGGACTAGCTACAATGAGCAGTTCTTC.

The chain joins TRBV7-8 to TRBJ2-3; D is ambiguous. CDR1 is SGHVS and CDR2 is FQNEAQ in the germline V gene. V lost 5 bases and J lost 6, with 6 bases in between. The CDR3 contains 11 residues. The DNA for the CDR3 is TGTGCCAGCAGCCCCCGGGATACGCAGTATTTT. This codes for CASSPRDTQYF. Full variable domain (missing parts from reference TRBV7-8 and TRBJ2-3): GAGVSQSPRYKVAKRGQDVALRCDPISGHVSLFWYQQALGQGPEFLTYFQNEAQLDKSGLPSDRFFAERPEGSVSTLKIQRTQQEDSAVYLCASSPRDTQYFGPGTRLTVL.

In its sample, this clone was seen once. This sequence joins TRBV15 and TRBJ2-5, with 10 bases fitting TRBD2. Germline assignment: CDR1 LNHNV and CDR2 YYDKDF (reference sequence). V shed 3 bases and J 9 bases; nucleotides not matched to a gene: 10. CDR3 length equals 15 residues. CDR3 loop: CATSRVLAGDWAQYF. The CDR3 coding sequence is TGTGCCACCAGCAGGGTCCTAGCGGGGGATTGGGCCCAGTACTTC.

The chain uses TRBV6-5 and TRBJ1-1; 9 bases match TRBD1. The CDR3 spans 11 residues. Germline V gives CDR1 MNHEY, CDR2 SVGAGI. V trimming: 6 bases; J trimming: 11 bases; junction bases outside the gene matches: 4. The CDR3 loop reads CASRTGGRAFF. Here the CDR3 DNA reads TGTGCCAGCAGGACAGGGGGGAGGGCTTTCTTT.

V usage is TRBV7-9 and J usage is TRBJ2-2; 7 nucleotides agree with TRBD2. Germline values: CDR1 SEHNR, CDR2 FQNEAQ (reference sequence). V lost 3 bases to trimming and J lost 4 bases; unmatched junction nucleotides: 14. This CDR3 region has 18 residues. The CDR3 DNA reads TGTGCCAGCAGCTTTGAAGTCTCCGGGGAGGGCCCCACCGGGGAGCTGTTTTTT. Protein sequence: CASSFEVSGEGPTGELFF.

V gene TRBV7-9 combines with J gene TRBJ2-1; 9 bases agree with TRBD1. The V gene's germline CDR1 is SEHNR and CDR2 FQNEAQ (reference sequence). The V gene end was trimmed by 3 bases and the J gene end by 5 bases; junction bases not matched to a gene: 8. The CDR3 covers 16 residues. CDR3 sequence reads: CASSFQGTGPDNEQFF. The DNA of the CDR3 is TGTGCCAGCAGCTTCCAAGGGACAGGGCCCGACAATGAGCAGTTCTTC.

This clone was picked up one time. J is TRBJ2-1 and V is TRBV5-6, with 7 bases lining up with TRBD1. V lost 1 base and J lost 9; bases outside the gene matches: 4. CDR3 length: 13 amino acids. CDR1 and CDR2 (germline): SGHDT, YYEEEE. The DNA for the CDR3 is TGTGCCAGCAGCTTGCAGGGGGTGGGTGAGCAGTTCTTC. Its protein is CASSLQGVGEQFF.

This chain joins TRBV24-1 and TRBJ1-2; D is possibly TRBD1 (5 bases). The CDR3 extends over 15 amino acids. V was trimmed by 4 bases and J by 4 bases, leaving 15 bases between them. The germline V gene encodes CDR1 KGHDR and CDR2 SFDVKD. The chain's CDR3 is CATSEGQGGIYGYTF. DNA of the CDR3: TGTGCCACCAGTGAGGGTCAGGGCGGGATCTATGGCTACACCTTC.

J is TRBJ2-3 and V is TRBV28; 11 positions match TRBD2. Trimming took 6 bases from V and 4 from J; bases not matched to a gene: 6. Per the germline V gene, CDR1 is MDHEN and CDR2 is SYDVKM. This CDR3 has 15 residues. The CDR3 DNA reads TGTGCCAGCAGCCATCTAGCGGGAGGCGCAGATACGCAGTATTTT. It codes for CASSHLAGGADTQYF. The full variable domain, its missing parts supplied by reference TRBV28 and TRBJ2-3, is DVKVTQSSRYLVKRTGEKVFLECVQDMDHENMFWYRQDPGLGLRLIYFSYDVKMKEKGDIPEGYSVSREKKERFSLILESASTNQTSMYLCASSHLAGGADTQYFGPGTRLTVL.

The chain uses TRBV28 and TRBJ1-1; D gene unclear. The CDR3 is made up of 13 amino acids. V lost 1 base to trimming and J lost 6 bases, with 9 bases between them. CDR1 is MDHEN and CDR2 is SYDVKM in the germline V gene. The CDR3 region is CASSLLTDPEAFF. The CDR3 coding sequence is TGTGCCAGCAGTTTATTAACAGATCCTGAAGCTTTCTTT.

This clone was seen more than once but under ten times. The genes are TRBV19 and TRBJ1-6; a weak D match, TRBD1 (5 bases). The CDR3 is 14 amino acids. With 3 bases removed from V and 9 bases from J, the gap between germline ends came to 12 bases. Germline CDR1 and CDR2: LNHDA and SQIVND (reference sequence). Here the CDR3 reads CASSMGQPGSPLHF. The CDR3 DNA follows: TGTGCCAGTAGTATGGGGCAGCCGGGTTCACCCCTCCACTTT.

V usage is TRBV27 and J usage is TRBJ2-7; the match to TRBD2 covers 7 bases. Germline V gene data show CDR1 as MNHEY and CDR2 as SMNVEV (reference sequence). V lost 1 base to trimming and J lost 1 base; unmatched junction nucleotides: 13. CDR3 length: 18 residues. CDR3 residues: CASSLLRASGYPSYEQYF. The DNA of the CDR3 is TGTGCCAGCAGTTTATTAAGGGCTAGCGGATACCCTTCCTACGAGCAGTACTTC.

V usage is TRBV5-1 and J usage is TRBJ2-7, with 7 bases that match TRBD1. The V gene end was trimmed by 0 bases and the J gene end by 6 bases; junction bases not matched to a gene: 3. The CDR3 covers 13 residues. Germline V gene lookup returns CDR1 SGHRS and CDR2 YFSETQ. Here the CDR3 reads CASSLVPGGEQYF. The CDR3 region has the DNA TGCGCCAGCAGCTTGGTTCCAGGGGGCGAGCAGTACTTC.

The chain employs TRBV12-3 or TRBV12-4 and TRBJ1-5, with a possible D match to TRBD1 (5 bases). Trimming pared 6 bases from V and 8 bases from J, leaving 14 bases between. CDR3 size: 13 residues. The CDR3 here is CASRGQDAEPQHF. CDR3 sequence (DNA): TGTGCCAGCAGGGGGCAGGATGCGGAGCCCCAGCATTTT.

This clone appeared once. This chain connects TRBV18 to TRBJ2-1; 7 positions agree with TRBD1. The V gene's germline CDR1 is KGHSH and CDR2 LQKENI. CDR3 size: 15 residues. V lost 8 bases to trimming and J lost 0 bases; unmatched junction nucleotides: 7. The CDR3 DNA is TGTGCCAGCGCCTCAGGGGGAAGCTCCTACAATGAGCAGTTCTTC. Its translation is CASASGGSSYNEQFF.

The chain has TRBV11-2 and TRBJ2-7; TRBD1 is a possible D gene (5 bases). Germline V lookup: CDR1 SGHAT, CDR2 FQNNGV. The CDR3 sequence is 15 residues long. Between the trimmed V and J ends, which lost 2 bases and 0 bases, there was a span of 11 bases. The CDR3 coding sequence is TGTGCCAGCAGCTTAACCGGCAGGGTCTCCTACGAGCAGTACTTC. Its translation is CASSLTGRVSYEQYF.

The V gene is TRBV5-1, the J gene TRBJ2-2, with D possibly being TRBD2 (5 bases). The length of the CDR3 is 15 residues. Germline lookup yields CDR1 SGHRS and CDR2 YFSETQ. V was trimmed by 4 bases and J by 4 bases, leaving 14 bases between them. CDR3 nucleotides: TGCGCCAGCAGCCAAGACATCGCGGGCACCGGGGAGCTGTTTTTT. Its protein product is CASSQDIAGTGELFF.

The CDR3 loop is CASSLGGQGNPNEQFF. As DNA, the CDR3 is TGTGCCAGCAGCTTAGGGGGACAGGGGAACCCTAATGAGCAGTTCTTC. This chain connects TRBV13 to TRBJ2-1; 10 nucleotides line up with TRBD1. The CDR3 loop spans 16 amino acids. J was trimmed by 7 bases and V by 0 bases; bases with no gene match: 6. Germline V lookup: CDR1 PRHDT, CDR2 FYEKMQ (reference sequence).

The chain is built from TRBV6-6 and TRBJ1-2; D unresolved. CDR1 MNHNY and CDR2 SVGAGI come from the germline V gene (reference sequence). Trimming took off 0 bases at V and 2 bases at J, with 7 bases between the two ends. The CDR3 sequence is 14 residues long. CDR3 residues: CASSYSNKNYGYTF. CDR3 DNA sequence: TGTGCCAGCAGTTACTCGAACAAAAACTATGGCTACACCTTC.

This clone is a singleton in its sample. The J gene is TRBJ2-7, the V gene TRBV4-1, with TRBD2 identical over 7 bases. The CDR3 totals 15 residues. Germline V lookup: CDR1 MGHRA, CDR2 YSYEKL. J was trimmed by 3 bases and V by 1 base; bases with no gene match: 6. CDR3 sequence: CASSQVGRNLYEQYF. The DNA of the CDR3 is TGCGCCAGCAGCCAAGTCGGGAGGAACCTCTACGAGCAGTACTTC.

The gene calls are TRBV3-1 (or the pseudogene TRBV3-2) and TRBJ2-5; TRBD2 matches 8 bases. Trimming took 4 bases from V and 4 from J; bases not matched to a gene: 11. This CDR3 is built from 16 residues. The germline CDR1 and CDR2 sequences are LGHDT and YNNKEL (reference sequence). The CDR3: CASSPRGGWSGETQYF. The CDR3 DNA sequence: TGTGCCAGCAGCCCCCGGGGGGGTTGGTCTGGAGAGACCCAGTACTTC.

The chain joins TRBV28 to TRBJ1-1; perhaps TRBD1 as D (5 bases). The germline V gene has CDR1 MDHEN and CDR2 SYDVKM. CDR3 length: 13 residues. Trimming took 7 bases from V and 4 from J, leaving 13 bases between them. The CDR3 nucleotides read TGTGCCAGCAACCGGGGACTGAGCACTGAAGCTTTCTTT. It encodes CASNRGLSTEAFF.

The gene calls are TRBV3-1 (or the pseudogene TRBV3-2) and TRBJ2-6, with 11 bases lining up with TRBD1. V trimming: 3 bases; J trimming: 4 bases; junction bases outside the gene matches: 8. Germline V gives CDR1 LGHDT, CDR2 YNNKEL (reference sequence). The CDR3 extends over 18 amino acids. The CDR3 sequence is CASSHVGQGAGGANVLTF. CDR3 DNA sequence: TGTGCCAGCAGCCACGTCGGACAGGGGGCGGGCGGGGCCAACGTCCTGACTTTC.

Only one count was recorded for this clone. The chain joins TRBV5-5 to TRBJ1-5; weak D call: TRBD1 (6 bases). The CDR3 contains 15 residues. The V end lost 2 bases, the J end lost 1 base, and 10 bases lay between the germline ends. Germline values: CDR1 SGHKS, CDR2 YYEKEE (reference sequence). DNA of the CDR3: TGTGCCAGCAGCTTACAGGGTTCGAGCAATCAGCCCCAGCATTTT. Its translation: CASSLQGSSNQPQHF. The full variable domain, completed using reference TRBV5-5 and TRBJ1-5, is DAGVTQSPTHLIKTRGQQVTLRCSPISGHKSVSWYQQVLGQGPQFIFQYYEKEERGRGNFPDRFSARQFPNYSSELNVNALLLGDSALYLCASSLQGSSNQPQHFGDGTRLSIL.